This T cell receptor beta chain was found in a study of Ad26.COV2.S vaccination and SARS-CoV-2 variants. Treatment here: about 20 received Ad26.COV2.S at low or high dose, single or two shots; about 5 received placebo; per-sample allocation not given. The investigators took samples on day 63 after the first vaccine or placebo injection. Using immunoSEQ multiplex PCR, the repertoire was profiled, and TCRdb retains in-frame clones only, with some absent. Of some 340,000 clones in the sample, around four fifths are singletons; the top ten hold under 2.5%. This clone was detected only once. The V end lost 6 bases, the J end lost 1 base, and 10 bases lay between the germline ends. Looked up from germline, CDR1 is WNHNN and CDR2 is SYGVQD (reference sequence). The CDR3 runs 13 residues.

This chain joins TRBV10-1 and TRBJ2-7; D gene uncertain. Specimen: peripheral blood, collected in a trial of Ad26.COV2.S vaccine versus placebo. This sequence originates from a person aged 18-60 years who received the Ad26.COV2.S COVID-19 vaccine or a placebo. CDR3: CASRRKNSYEQYF. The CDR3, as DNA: TGCGCCAGCAGGAGGAAAAATTCCTACGAGCAGTACTTC.